Given below is one T cell receptor beta chain in context. V dropped 2 bases and J dropped 7 bases, with 17 bases sitting between them. The CDR3 contains 15 residues. Germline assignment: CDR1 SGHTA and CDR2 FQGNSA. This sample is part of a study of OX40 agonist ivuxolimab in advanced cancers. Study details: The dose-escalation cohort was just under 85% male, with a mean age of 60 years, ranging about 23 to 90. Earlier treatment with anti-PD-1, anti-PD-L1 or anti-CTLA-4 was permitted, and around 36% had received some.

Clones were sequenced by immunoSEQ multiplex PCR, and TCRdb holds only the in-frame ones, with some missing. The sample lists approximately 81,000 clones; roughly 80% were seen once. This receptor was identified in an adult with an advanced solid tumor such as melanoma, head and neck, liver or kidney cancer. Material: CD4+ or CD8+ T cells sorted from blood, obtained in a trial of the OX40 agonist ivuxolimab. The rearrangement uses TRBV7-2 and TRBJ1-1, with unresolved D. The CDR3, as DNA: TGTGCCAGCAGCTTAACCCGCAACAGACGGGTTGAAGCTTTCTTT. It is translated as CASSLTRNRRVEAFF. Looking up the rest from reference TRBV7-2 and TRBJ1-1 gives the full variable domain: GAGVSQSPSNKVTEKGKDVELRCDPISGHTALYWYRQSLGQGLEFLIYFQGNSAPDKSGLPSDRFSAERTGGSVSTLTIQRTQQEDSAVYLCASSLTRNRRVEAFFGQGTRLTVV.